The entry below describes one TCR beta chain. Its antigen is as yet unknown. The data are from a study of blood T cells in healthy people across ages. In germline, CDR1 is SNHLY, CDR2 FYNNEI. This CDR3 is 16 amino acids long. The V and J ends lost 7 bases and 8 bases respectively, with 24 bases between them. Findings of the study overall: Percentage of naive T cells showed a strong correlation with TCR beta diversity.

Around 9.4 milliliters was the volume of peripheral blood drawn from each donor. Next came a second PCR, run for roughly 7 to 12 cycles, which used a sample-barcoded 5' primer along with a J-beta primer mix. TCRdb analysed the 5' RACE reads with MiXCR anew, one entry per CDR3 protein. This table holds fewer than 2,000,000 distinct CDR3 sequences, roughly 30% found once. The V call is TRBV2, the J call TRBJ1-5, with unresolved D. The receptor was derived from a woman in her 30s in good health. Sequenced sample: blood. Here the CDR3 DNA reads TGTGCCAGCACCGCGGGGTGGGGAGATGGCCGGGAGCCCCAGCATTTT. It specifies CASTAGWGDGREPQHF.